One T cell receptor (beta chain) is described in this entry. The sample belongs to a study of blood T cell repertoires in COVID-19. Whole-study context: Donors in the United States, Italy and Spain gave samples during acute or convalescent COVID-19.

Enrolment of Seattle patients took place during active infection, and they were followed longitudinally. Sequenced by immunoSEQ multiplex PCR; TCRdb stores in-frame clones only, minus some. The table lists 200,000 to 300,000 clones, approximately 85% of them singletons. Material: peripheral blood. The sequence derives from a man aged 45-60 years with COVID-19, enrolled during active disease.

The CDR3: CASSLEVGLAGDHYNEQFF. The CDR3 DNA follows: TGTGCCAGCAGCTTAGAGGTAGGACTAGCGGGGGACCACTACAATGAGCAGTTCTTC. The V call is TRBV7-9, the J call TRBJ2-1, with TRBD2 matching 13 bases. CDR3 length: 19 amino acids. V was pared by 1 base and J by 3 bases, with 9 bases of the junction left unmatched. Germline V gene data show CDR1 as SEHNR and CDR2 as FQNEAQ (reference sequence).